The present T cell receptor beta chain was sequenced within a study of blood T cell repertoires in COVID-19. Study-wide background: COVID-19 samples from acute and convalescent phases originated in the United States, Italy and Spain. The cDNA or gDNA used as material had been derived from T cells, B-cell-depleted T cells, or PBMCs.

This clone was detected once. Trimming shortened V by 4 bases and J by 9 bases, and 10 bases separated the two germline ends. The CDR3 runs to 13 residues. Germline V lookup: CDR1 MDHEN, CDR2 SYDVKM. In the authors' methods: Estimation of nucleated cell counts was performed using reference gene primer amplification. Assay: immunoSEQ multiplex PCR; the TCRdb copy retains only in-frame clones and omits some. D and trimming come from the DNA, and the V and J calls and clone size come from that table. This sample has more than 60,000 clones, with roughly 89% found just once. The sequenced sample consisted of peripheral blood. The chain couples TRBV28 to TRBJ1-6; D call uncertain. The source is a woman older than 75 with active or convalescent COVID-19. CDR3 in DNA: TGTGCCAGCAGTTCAGTGTTGGTTTCACCCCTCCACTTT. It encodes CASSSVLVSPLHF. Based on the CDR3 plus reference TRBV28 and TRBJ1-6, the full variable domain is DVKVTQSSRYLVKRTGEKVFLECVQDMDHENMFWYRQDPGLGLRLIYFSYDVKMKEKGDIPEGYSVSREKKERFSLILESASTNQTSMYLCASSSVLVSPLHFGNGTRLTVT.